The T cell receptor beta chain described here comes from a study of shared T cell receptors in the human thymus. Repertoires were generated with immunoSEQ multiplex PCR, while TCRdb's copy carries only in-frame clones and drops some. The data contain hundreds of thousands of clones, about 89% of them singletons. In germline, CDR1 is MNHEY, CDR2 SMNVEV (reference sequence). The CDR3 totals 14 residues. V lost 6 bases to trimming and J lost 4 bases; unmatched junction nucleotides: 6. These data also featured in a second study, about human thymus T cells.

The TCR was taken from a boy in the first two years of life with a congenital heart defect. The V and J genes are TRBV27 and TRBJ2-7; 10 bases align to TRBD2. Sequencing was done on a sample of thymocytes. The CDR3: CASSPSGRWYEQYF. The CDR3 DNA sequence: TGTGCCAGCAGCCCTAGCGGGAGATGGTACGAGCAGTACTTC.